The clone carrying this T cell receptor beta chain was counted at least ten times. Its antigen is not known. The data derive from a study of blood T cells in healthy people across ages. Study-wide results and limits: Roughly linear declines in TCR beta diversity per million T cells occurred with age. CMV status of donors was not determined, possibly confounding expanded clonotype changes.

Trimming removed 7 bases from V and 4 bases from J, with 17 bases in between. The CDR3 is made up of 13 amino acids. Germline CDR1 and CDR2: SQVTM and ANQGSEA. With a J-beta primer mix and a sample-barcoded 5' primer, a second PCR ran about 6 to 11 cycles. TCRdb analysed the 5' RACE reads with MiXCR anew, one entry per CDR3 protein. The sample yields about 840,000 distinct CDR3 sequences, around 29% seen once. In addition, the sample was reused for a study of T cells of mothers and their children. That study adds: Biologically related mothers and children overlapped slightly more than unrelated pairs, a non-significant difference.

The chain uses TRBV29-1 and TRBJ2-7; perhaps TRBD1 as D (6 bases). This TCR came from a woman aged 40 to 49 in good health. The material sequenced was blood. The CDR3 is CSARVQGAYEQYF. The CDR3 bases are TGCAGCGCCCGGGTACAGGGCGCGTACGAGCAGTACTTC.